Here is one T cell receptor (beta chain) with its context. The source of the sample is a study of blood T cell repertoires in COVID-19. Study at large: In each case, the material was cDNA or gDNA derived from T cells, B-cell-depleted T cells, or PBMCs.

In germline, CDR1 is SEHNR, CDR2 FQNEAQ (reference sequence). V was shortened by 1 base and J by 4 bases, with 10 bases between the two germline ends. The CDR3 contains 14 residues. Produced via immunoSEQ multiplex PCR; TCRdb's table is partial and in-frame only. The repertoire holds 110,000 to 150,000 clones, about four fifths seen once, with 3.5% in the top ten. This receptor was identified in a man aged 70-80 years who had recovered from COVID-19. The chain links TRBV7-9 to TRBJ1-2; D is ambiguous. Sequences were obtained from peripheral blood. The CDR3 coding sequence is TGTGCCAGCAGCTTAGGAGGGCTGATCTATGGCTACACCTTC. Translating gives CASSLGGLIYGYTF.